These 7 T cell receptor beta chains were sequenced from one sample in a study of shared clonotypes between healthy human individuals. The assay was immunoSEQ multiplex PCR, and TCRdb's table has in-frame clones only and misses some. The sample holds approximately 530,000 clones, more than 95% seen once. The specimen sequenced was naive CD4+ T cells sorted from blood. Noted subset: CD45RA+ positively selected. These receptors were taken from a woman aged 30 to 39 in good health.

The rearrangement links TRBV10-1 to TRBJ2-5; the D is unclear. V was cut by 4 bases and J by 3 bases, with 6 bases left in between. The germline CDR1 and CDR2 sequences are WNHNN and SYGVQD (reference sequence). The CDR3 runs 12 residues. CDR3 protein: CASSGREETQYF. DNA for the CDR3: TGCGCCAGCAGTGGAAGGGAAGAGACCCAGTACTTC.

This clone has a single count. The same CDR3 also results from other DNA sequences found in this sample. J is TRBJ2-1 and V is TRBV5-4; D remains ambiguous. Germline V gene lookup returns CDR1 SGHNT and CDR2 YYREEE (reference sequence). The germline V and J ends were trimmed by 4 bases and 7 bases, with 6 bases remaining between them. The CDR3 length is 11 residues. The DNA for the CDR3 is TGTGCCAGCAGCCTATATAATGAGCAGTTCTTC. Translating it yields CASSLYNEQFF. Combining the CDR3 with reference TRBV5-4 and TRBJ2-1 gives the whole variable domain ETGVTQSPTHLIKTRGQQVTLRCSSQSGHNTVSWYQQALGQGPQFIFQYYREEENGRGNFPPRFSGLQFPNYSSELNVNALELDDSALYLCASSLYNEQFFGPGTRLTVL.

The CDR3 DNA follows: TGTGCCAGCAGTGCTAAGCGGAGCTCTGGGGCCAACGTCCTGACTTTC. Translating gives CASSAKRSSGANVLTF. The chain combines TRBV2 with TRBJ2-6; a possible D gene is TRBD2 (5 bases). Germline values: CDR1 SNHLY, CDR2 FYNNEI. V was clipped by 4 bases and J by 0 bases, with 10 bases between them. CDR3 length equals 16 residues.

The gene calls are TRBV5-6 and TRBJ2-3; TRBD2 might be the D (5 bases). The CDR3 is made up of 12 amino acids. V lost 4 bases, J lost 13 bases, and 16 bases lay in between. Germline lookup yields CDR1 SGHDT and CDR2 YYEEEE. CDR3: CASSHRTAREYF. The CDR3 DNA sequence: TGTGCCAGCAGCCATCGGACCGCGCGGGAGTATTTT.

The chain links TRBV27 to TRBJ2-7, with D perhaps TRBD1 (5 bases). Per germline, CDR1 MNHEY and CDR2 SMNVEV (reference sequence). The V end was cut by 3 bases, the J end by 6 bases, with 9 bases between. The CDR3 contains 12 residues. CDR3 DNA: TGTGCCAGCAGTTTCAATACAGGCGAGCAGTACTTC. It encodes CASSFNTGEQYF.

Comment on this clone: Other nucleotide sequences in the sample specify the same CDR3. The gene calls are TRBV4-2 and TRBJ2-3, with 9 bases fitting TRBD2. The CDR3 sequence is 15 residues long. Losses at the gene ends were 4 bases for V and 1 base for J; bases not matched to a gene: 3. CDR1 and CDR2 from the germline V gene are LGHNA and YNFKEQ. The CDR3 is CASSRLAGGTDTQYF. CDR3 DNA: TGTGCCAGCAGCCGATTAGCGGGAGGCACAGATACGCAGTATTTT.

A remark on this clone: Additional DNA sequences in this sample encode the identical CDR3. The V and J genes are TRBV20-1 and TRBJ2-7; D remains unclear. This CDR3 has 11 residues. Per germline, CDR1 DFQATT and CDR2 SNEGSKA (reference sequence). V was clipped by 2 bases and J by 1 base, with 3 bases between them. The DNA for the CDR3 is TGCAGTGCTAGATTGTCCTACGAGCAGTACTTC. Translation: CSARLSYEQYF.